This TCR beta chain was recorded in a study of CXCR3-negative and CXCR3-positive naive CD8 T cells. Study background: The libraries together contributed 150 million or so TRB reads, each supplying about 1.5 +/- 0.3 million. Study-level findings and limits: Much lower diversity was found in memory CD8+ cells, while both naive subsets had comparably high diversity. Comparison of naive cells showed more hydrophobic TRB CDR3s in CXCR3-positive than in CXCR3-negative naive cells.

The TRB cDNA libraries were prepared by 5' RACE with UMI labels. Using the 5' RACE reads, TCRdb records one entry per CDR3 protein without DNA. Its clone listing holds tens of thousands of distinct CDR3 sequences. Note on this clonotype: The antigen is not known.

The length of the CDR3 is 15 residues. Germline lookup yields CDR1 SGHDN and CDR2 FVKESK. J is TRBJ2-7 and V is TRBV14. The source material was naive CXCR3+ CD8+ T cells from blood. This sample's subset: CD45RO-CCR7+CD27+CD95- naive CD8+ T cells expressing CXCR3 (TNR3+). The receptor was isolated from a human donor in good health. Some clones in this sample may be carry-over from other donors' samples. CDR3 sequence reads: CASSQDLANIYEQYF.